This T cell receptor (beta chain) was identified during a study of prognosis after radiotherapy for stage I lung cancer. Study-level information: The study deemed all of its non-small cell lung cancer patients medically inoperable. Radiotherapy used SBRT, divided into 3 to 5 fractions and reaching a biologically effective dose of at least 100 Gy.

This clonotype was observed many times. Its antigen is currently unknown. Points from the study as a whole: In patients with versus without metastases, TRBV and TRBJ gene usage reportedly differed.

At each of two time points, about 6 milliliters of venous blood were taken. Two rounds of multiplex PCR amplified TCR beta CDR3 from genomic DNA. During first-round PCR, primers specific to each TRBV and TRBJ gene were used. TCRdb reprocessed the multiplex PCR reads via MiXCR and lists one record per CDR3 protein. The sample holds tens of thousands of distinct CDR3 sequences; approximately 35% are singletons and the top ten take 8% to 10%. Trimming removed 5 bases from V and 2 bases from J, with 21 bases in between. This CDR3 contains 17 residues. CDR1 is SGHAT and CDR2 is FQNNGV in the germline V gene.

The origin of this receptor is a donor over 45 with non-small cell lung cancer. This material consisted of PBMCs, taken before or after stereotactic body radiation therapy (not recorded which). This sequence joins TRBV11-2 and TRBJ2-5; no clear D. CDR3: CASSPRKLAPKQETQYF. In DNA form, the CDR3 reads TGTGCCAGCAGCCCCAGGAAGTTAGCTCCGAAACAAGAGACCCAGTACTTC. Full variable domain (remainder filled in from reference TRBV11-2 and TRBJ2-5): EAGVAQSPRYKIIEKRQSVAFWCNPISGHATLYWYQQILGQGPKLLIQFQNNGVVDDSQLPKDRFSAERLKGVDSTLKIQPAKLEDSAVYLCASSPRKLAPKQETQYFGPGTRLLVL.